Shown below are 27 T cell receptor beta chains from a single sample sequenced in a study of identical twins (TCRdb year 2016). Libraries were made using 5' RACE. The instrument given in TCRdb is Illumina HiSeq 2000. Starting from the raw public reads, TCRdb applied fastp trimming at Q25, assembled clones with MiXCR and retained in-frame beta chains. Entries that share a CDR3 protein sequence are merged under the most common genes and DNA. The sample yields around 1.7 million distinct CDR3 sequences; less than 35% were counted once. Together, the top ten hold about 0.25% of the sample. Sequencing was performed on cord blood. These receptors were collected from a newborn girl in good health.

The CDR3 DNA reads as TGCAGTGCTAGAGATGGGAAGACTAGTACGAACACCGGGGAGCTGTTTTTT. This translates into CSARDGKTSTNTGELFF. The gene calls are TRBV20-1 and TRBJ2-2; D perhaps matches TRBD2 (6 bases). Germline V gene lookup returns CDR1 DFQATT and CDR2 SNEGSKA (reference sequence). There are 17 residues in the CDR3. Trimming cost V 0 bases and J 0 bases, with 14 bases left between them.

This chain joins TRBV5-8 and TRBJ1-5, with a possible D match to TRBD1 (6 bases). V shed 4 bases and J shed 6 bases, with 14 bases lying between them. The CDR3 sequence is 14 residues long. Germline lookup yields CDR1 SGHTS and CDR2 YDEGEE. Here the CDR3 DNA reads TGTGCCAGCAGCGGGTACAGGGTACCTCAGCCCCAGCATTTT. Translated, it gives CASSGYRVPQPQHF. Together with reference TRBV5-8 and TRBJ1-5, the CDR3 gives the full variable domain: EAGVTQSPTHLIKTRGQQATLRCSPISGHTSVYWYQQALGLGLQFLLWYDEGEERNRGNFPPRFSGRQFPNYSSELNVNALELEDSALYLCASSGYRVPQPQHFGDGTRLSIL.

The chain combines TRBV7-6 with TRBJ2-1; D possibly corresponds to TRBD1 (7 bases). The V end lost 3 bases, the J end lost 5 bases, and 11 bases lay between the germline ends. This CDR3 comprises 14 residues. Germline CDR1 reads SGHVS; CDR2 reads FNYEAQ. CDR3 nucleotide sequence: TGTGCCAGCAGCTTGCAGGGGGGCAACAATGAGCAGTTCTTC. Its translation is CASSLQGGNNEQFF.

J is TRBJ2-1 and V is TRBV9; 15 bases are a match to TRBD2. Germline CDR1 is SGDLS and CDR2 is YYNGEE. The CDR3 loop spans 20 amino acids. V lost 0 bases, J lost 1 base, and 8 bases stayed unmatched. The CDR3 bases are TGTGCCAGCAGCGTAGGTTTGGGGACTAGCGGGAGGAAATCCTACAATGAGCAGTTCTTC. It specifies CASSVGLGTSGRKSYNEQFF.

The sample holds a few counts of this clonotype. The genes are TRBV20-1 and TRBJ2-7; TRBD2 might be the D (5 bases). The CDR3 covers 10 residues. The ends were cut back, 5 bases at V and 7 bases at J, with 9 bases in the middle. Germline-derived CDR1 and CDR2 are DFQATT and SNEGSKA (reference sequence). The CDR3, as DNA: TGCAGTGCTTCAACGGGGGAGCAGTACTTC. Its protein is CSASTGEQYF.

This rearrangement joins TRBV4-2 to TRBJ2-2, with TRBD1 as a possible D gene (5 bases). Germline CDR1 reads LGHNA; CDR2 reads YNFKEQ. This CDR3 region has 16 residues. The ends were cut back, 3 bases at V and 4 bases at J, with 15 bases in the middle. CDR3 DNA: TGTGCCAGCAGCCAGTCAGGGCGATGGAGCACCGGGGAGCTGTTTTTT. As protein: CASSQSGRWSTGELFF.

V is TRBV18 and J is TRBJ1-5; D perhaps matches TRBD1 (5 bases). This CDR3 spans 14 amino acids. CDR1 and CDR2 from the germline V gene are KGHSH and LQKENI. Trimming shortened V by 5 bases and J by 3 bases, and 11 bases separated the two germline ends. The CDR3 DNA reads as TGTGCCAGCTCAGAGGGGAATATCAATCAGCCCCAGCATTTT. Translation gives CASSEGNINQPQHF.

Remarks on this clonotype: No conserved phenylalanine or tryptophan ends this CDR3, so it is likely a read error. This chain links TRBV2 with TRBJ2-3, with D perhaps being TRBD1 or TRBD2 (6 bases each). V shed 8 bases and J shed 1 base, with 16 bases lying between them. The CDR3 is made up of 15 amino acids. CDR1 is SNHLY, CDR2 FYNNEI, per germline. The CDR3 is CASHIERGGTDTQYV. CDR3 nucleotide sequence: TGTGCCAGCCATATTGAGAGGGGGGGCACAGATACGCAGTATGTT.

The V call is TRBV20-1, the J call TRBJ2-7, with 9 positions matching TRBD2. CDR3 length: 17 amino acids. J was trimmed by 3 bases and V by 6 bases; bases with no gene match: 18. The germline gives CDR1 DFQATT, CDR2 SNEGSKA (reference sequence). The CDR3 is CSASGLAGLNSGYEQYF. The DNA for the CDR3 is TGCAGTGCAAGCGGGCTAGCGGGACTAAATTCGGGCTACGAGCAGTACTTC.

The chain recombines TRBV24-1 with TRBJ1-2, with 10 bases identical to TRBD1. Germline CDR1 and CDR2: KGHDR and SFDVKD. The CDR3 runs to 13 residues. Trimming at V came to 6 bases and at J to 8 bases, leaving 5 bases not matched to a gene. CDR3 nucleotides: TGTGCCACCAGTCCGGACAGGGGGTACGGCTACACCTTC. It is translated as CATSPDRGYGYTF.

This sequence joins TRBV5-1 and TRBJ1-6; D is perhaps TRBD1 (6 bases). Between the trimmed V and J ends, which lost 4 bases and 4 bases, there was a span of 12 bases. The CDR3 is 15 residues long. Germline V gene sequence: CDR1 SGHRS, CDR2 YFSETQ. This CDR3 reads CASSRTGTYNSPLHF. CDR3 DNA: TGCGCCAGCAGCCGCACCGGGACATATAATTCACCCCTCCACTTT.

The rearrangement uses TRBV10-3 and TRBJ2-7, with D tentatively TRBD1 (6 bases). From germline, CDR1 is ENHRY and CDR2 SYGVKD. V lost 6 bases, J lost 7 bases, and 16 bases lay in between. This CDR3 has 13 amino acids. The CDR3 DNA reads TGTGCCATCAGCCGGGACAATCACAATGAGCAGTACTTC. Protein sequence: CAISRDNHNEQYF.

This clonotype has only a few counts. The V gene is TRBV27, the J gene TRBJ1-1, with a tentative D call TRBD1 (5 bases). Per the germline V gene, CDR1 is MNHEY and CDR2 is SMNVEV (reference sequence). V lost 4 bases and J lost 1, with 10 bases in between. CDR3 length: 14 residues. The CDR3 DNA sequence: TGTGCCAGCAGTTCACGACAGAAGAACACTGAAGCTTTCTTT. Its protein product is CASSSRQKNTEAFF.

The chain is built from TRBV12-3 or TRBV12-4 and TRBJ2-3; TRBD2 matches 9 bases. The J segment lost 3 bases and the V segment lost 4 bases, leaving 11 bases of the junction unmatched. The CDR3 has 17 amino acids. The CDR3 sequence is CASSSAGGPGTTDTQYF. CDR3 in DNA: TGTGCCAGCAGTTCCGCGGGAGGGCCAGGGACGACAGATACGCAGTATTTT.

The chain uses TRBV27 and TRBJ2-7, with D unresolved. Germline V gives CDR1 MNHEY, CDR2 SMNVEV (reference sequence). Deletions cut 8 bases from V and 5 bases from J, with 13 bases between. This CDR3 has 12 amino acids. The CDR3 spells CASWSDRHEQYF. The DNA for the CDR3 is TGTGCCAGCTGGAGTGACCGCCACGAGCAGTACTTC.

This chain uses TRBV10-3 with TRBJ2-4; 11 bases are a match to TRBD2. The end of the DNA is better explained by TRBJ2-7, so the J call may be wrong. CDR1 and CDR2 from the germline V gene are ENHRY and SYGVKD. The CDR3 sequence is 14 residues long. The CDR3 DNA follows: TGTGCCATCAGTCTCGGGACTAGCGGCTACGAGCAGTACTTC. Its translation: CAISLGTSGYEQYF.

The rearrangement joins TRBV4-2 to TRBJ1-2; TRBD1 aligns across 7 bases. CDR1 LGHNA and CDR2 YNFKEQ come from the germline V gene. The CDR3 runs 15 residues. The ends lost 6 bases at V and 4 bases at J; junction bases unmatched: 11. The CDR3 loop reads CASRRGTGVGYGYTF. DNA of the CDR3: TGTGCCAGCAGACGAGGTACAGGGGTCGGCTATGGCTACACCTTC.

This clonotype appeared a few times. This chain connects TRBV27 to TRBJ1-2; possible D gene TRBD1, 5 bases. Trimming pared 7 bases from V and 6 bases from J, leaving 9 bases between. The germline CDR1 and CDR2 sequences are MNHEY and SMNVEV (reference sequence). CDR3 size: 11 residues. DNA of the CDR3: TGTGCCAGCACCTCAGGGAATGGCTACACCTTC. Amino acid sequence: CASTSGNGYTF.

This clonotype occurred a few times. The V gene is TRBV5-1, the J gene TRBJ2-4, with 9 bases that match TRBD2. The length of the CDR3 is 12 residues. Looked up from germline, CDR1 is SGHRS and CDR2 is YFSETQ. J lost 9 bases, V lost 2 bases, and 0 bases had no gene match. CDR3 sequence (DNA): TGCGCCAGCAGCTTAGCGGGAGGCATTCAGTACTTC. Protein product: CASSLAGGIQYF.

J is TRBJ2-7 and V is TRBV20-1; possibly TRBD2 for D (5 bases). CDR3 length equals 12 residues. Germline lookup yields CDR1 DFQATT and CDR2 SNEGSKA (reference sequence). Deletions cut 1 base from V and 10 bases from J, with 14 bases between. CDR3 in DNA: TGCAGTGCTAGAGTTAGACGGGGAGATCAGTACTTC. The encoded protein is CSARVRRGDQYF.

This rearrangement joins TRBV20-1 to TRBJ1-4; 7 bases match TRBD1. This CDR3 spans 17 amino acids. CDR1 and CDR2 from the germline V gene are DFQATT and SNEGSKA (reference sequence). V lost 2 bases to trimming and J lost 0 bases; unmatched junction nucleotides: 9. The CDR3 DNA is TGCAGTGCTAGACTCTTCGGACAGGCCGCAACTAATGAAAAACTGTTTTTT. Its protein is CSARLFGQAATNEKLFF.

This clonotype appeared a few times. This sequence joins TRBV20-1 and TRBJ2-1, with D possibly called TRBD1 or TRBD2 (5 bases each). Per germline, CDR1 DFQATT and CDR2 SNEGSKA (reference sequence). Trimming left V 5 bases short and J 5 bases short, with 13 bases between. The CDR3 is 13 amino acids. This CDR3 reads CSAYPGRNNEQFF. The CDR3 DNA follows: TGCAGTGCTTACCCGGGACGAAACAATGAGCAGTTCTTC.

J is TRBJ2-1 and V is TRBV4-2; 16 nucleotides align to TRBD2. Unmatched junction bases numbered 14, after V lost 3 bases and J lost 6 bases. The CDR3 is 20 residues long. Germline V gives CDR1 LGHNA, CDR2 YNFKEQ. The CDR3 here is CASSQYSGTSGRALSNEQFF. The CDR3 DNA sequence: TGTGCCAGCAGCCAGTACTCCGGGACTAGCGGGAGGGCCTTAAGCAATGAGCAGTTCTTC.

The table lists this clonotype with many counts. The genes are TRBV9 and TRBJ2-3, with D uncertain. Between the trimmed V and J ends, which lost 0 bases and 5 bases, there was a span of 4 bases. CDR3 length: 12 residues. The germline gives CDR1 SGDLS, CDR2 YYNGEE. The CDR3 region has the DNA TGTGCCAGCAGCGTAGCTGGAGATACGCAGTATTTT. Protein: CASSVAGDTQYF.

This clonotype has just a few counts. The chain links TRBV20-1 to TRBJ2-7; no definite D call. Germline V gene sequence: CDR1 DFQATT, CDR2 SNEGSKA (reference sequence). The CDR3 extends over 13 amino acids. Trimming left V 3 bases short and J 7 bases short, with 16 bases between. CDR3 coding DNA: TGCAGTGCTAGTAAGAGGCGTTACAATGAGCAGTACTTC. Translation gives CSASKRRYNEQYF.

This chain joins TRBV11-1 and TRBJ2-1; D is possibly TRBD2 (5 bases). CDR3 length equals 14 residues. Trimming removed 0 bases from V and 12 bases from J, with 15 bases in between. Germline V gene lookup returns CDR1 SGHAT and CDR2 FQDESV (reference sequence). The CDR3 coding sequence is TGTGCCAGCAGCTTAGCATCGCGGGTACACGGGCAGTTCTTC. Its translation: CASSLASRVHGQFF. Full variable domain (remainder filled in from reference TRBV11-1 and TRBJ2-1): EAEVAQSPRYKITEKSQAVAFWCDPISGHATLYWYRQILGQGPELLVQFQDESVVDDSQLPKDRFSAERLKGVDSTLKIQPAELGDSAMYLCASSLASRVHGQFFGPGTRLTVL.

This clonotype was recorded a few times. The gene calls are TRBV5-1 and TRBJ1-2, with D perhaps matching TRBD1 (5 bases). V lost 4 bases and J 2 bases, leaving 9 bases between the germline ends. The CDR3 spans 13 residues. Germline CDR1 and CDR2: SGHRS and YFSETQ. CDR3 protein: CASSDEGNYGYTF. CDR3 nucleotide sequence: TGCGCCAGCAGCGACGAGGGGAACTATGGCTACACCTTC.